This T cell receptor (beta chain) was obtained from a study of identifying expanded T cells in peripheral blood (dated 2019 in TCRdb). A note on the overall study: Separate aliquots of the same genomic DNA pool were sequenced to produce technical replicates, and four replicates were compared in pairs. The full study reports these points: Variance in clone template counts between approximately 2-week samples significantly increased with total template count across all healthy donors. The authors expected that biological variance in healthy repertoires might rise further over much longer intervals, such as months to years. Across all healthy-donor time intervals, the beta-binomial model significantly lowered both the number of clones called differentially abundant and the false-positive rate. Between technical replicates the binomial model flagged approximately 1.3 differentially abundant clones, whereas over two weeks the binomial model flagged about 15 and over approximately 4 weeks 19 to 20.

Note on this clone: This clone's antigen is unknown. There are no base qualities to consult, and no much larger clone falls within one base.

Clipping removes 6 bases from V and 3 bases from J, with 3 as the unmatched junction base count. Inclusive of the bounding cysteine and phenylalanine, the CDR3 is 13 residues long. Kept here is only the CDR3 DNA, which spans 39 bases and is read in frame from base 1. CDR1 and CDR2 (MNHNY, SVGAGI) derive from the germline V gene (reference sequence). The immunoSEQ Assay, which relies on bias-controlled multiplex PCR amplification of genomic DNA, was used to profile TCRbeta CDR3 regions. The published analysis was carried out like this. The absolute abundance of each unique TCRbeta CDR3 region was quantified after sequences were collapsed and filtered. Two models were used to test differential abundance: a binomial model (Fisher-equivalent) and a beta-binomial model that adds time-dependent variance fitted from healthy donors. Clones with fewer than 5 combined templates were excluded, and clones with Benjamini-Hochberg FDR below 0.01 were called differentially abundant. Using the form v = (b*log(k)+a)^2, the beta-binomial variance was modeled as a function of the total template count across the two samples. This immuneACCESS table, as held by TCRdb, lists in-frame sequences with V and J called but not all clones. Of the missing ones, under half trace to an unresolved V gene in checked studies; the others have no known cause. That table supplies the V and J calls and clone size; D and trimming were determined from the DNA. For this sample the table gives about 94,000 clones, of which approximately 86% were detected only once. The top ten clones comprise approximately 5% of the sample.

No immune events, such as infections, were documented for the healthy donors during the collection period. Time-dependent variance in a beta-binomial model of T-cell clone differential abundance was calibrated using healthy-donor blood repertoires as a training cohort. The training cohort included around ten healthy donors, of whom 3 were female and 7 were male. An age range of about 29 to 65 years, with an average of around 42 years, was recorded for the donors. Obtained from a commercial supplier, whole blood was collected from each healthy donor at three time points set around two weeks apart. Genomic DNA was extracted from unsorted whole blood for immunosequencing.

The origin of this receptor is a person between 18 and 69 years old in good health. Sequencing was performed on blood. The chain is assembled from TRBV6-6 and TRBJ2-5; 8 central nucleotides agree with TRBD1. The DNA sequence is TGTGCCAGCAGGACGACAGGGGAAGAGACCCAGTACTTC. Its product reads: CASRTTGEETQYF.